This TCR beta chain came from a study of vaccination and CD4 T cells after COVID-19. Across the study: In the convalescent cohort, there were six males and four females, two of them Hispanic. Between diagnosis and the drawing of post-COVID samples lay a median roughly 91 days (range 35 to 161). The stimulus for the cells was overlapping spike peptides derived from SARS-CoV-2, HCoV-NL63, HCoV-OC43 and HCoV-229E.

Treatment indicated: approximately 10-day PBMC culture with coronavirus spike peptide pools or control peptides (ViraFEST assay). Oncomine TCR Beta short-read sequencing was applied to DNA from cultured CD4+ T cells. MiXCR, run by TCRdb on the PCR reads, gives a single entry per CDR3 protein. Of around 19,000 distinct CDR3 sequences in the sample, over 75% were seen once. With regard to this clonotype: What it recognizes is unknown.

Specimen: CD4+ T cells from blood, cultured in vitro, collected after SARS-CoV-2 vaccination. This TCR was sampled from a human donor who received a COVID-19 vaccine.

In DNA form, the CDR3 reads TGCAGTGCTAGTCGCCTGAATTCACCCCTCCACTTT. It codes for CSASRLNSPLHF. The chain is built from TRBV20-1 and TRBJ1-6; D is undetermined. Trimming took off 3 bases at V and 7 bases at J, with 7 bases between the two ends. CDR3 length: 12 residues. Germline CDR1 is DFQATT and CDR2 is SNEGSKA (reference sequence).